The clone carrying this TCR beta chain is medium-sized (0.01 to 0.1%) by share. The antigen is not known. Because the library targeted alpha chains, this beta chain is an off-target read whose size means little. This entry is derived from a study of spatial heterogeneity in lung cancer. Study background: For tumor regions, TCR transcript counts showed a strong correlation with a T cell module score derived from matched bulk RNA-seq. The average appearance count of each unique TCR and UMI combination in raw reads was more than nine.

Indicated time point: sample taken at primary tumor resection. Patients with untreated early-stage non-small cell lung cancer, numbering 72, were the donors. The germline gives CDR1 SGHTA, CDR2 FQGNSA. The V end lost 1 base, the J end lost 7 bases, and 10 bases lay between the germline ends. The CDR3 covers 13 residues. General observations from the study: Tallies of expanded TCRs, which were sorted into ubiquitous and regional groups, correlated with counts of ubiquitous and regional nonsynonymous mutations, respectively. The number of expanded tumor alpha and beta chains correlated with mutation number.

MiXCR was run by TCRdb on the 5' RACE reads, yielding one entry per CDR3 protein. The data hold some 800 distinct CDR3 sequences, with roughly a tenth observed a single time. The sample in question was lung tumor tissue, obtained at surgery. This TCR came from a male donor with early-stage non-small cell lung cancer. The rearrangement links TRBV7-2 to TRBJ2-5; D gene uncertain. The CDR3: CASSLEAPGTQYF. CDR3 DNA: TGTGCCAGCAGCTTAGAGGCCCCAGGGACCCAGTACTTC.